Described below is a single T cell receptor (beta chain) sequence and its context. The sample belongs to a study of blood T cell repertoires in COVID-19. With 5 bases clipped from V and 1 base from J, the junction kept 19 bases outside the gene matches. The CDR3 is 20 residues long. Germline CDR1 MNHEY, CDR2 SMNVEV (reference sequence). Clones were read by immunoSEQ multiplex PCR, and TCRdb kept only the in-frame ones, dropping some. Of about 88,000 clones listed, 90% are singletons. The receptor was isolated from a man between 60 and 75 years old with acute or convalescent COVID-19. The sequenced sample consisted of peripheral blood. V and J are TRBV27 and TRBJ2-2, with TRBD2 matching over 7 bases. The chain's CDR3 is CASSKSGEAVPAGNTGELFF. The CDR3 bases are TGTGCCAGCAGTAAAAGCGGGGAAGCGGTCCCAGCGGGGAACACCGGGGAGCTGTTTTTT.